This passage covers 11 T cell receptor beta chains from one sample sequenced in a study of beta chain features in type 1 diabetes. The isolated RNA, all of it, was reverse transcribed, so expressed TCRB transcripts were what got sequenced. Sequencing was performed with immunoSEQ multiplex PCR; in TCRdb, only in-frame clones are kept and a portion is missing. Among hundreds of thousands of clones listed, 11% to 15% were seen once. Source material: central memory CD4+ T cells from blood. The receptors here all came from a young man in good health.

This clone occurred many times. This chain links TRBV15 with TRBJ1-2, with D possibly being TRBD1 (5 bases). Germline CDR1 LNHNV, CDR2 YYDKDF (reference sequence). CDR3 length equals 15 residues. Trimming cost V 3 bases and J 2 bases, with 13 bases left between them. CDR3 sequence (DNA): TGTGCCACCAGCAGTCTCCGGGGGGGAAACTATGGCTACACCTTC. Protein: CATSSLRGGNYGYTF. The whole variable domain, filled in from reference TRBV15 and TRBJ1-2, reads DAMVIQNPRYQVTQFGKPVTLSCSQTLNHNVMYWYQQKSSQAPKLLFHYYDKDFNNEADTPDNFQSRRPNTSFCFLDIRSPGLGDTAMYLCATSSLRGGNYGYTFGSGTRLTVV.

The chain joins TRBV28 to TRBJ1-5; 8 bases match TRBD1. This CDR3 comprises 16 residues. The germline gives CDR1 MDHEN, CDR2 SYDVKM. V shed 3 bases, J shed 6 bases, and the junction held 10 bases outside the gene matches. Written as DNA, the CDR3 is TGTGCCAGCAGTTTCAAATTCCAGGGGGCAGGTCAGCCCCAGCATTTT. It yields the protein CASSFKFQGAGQPQHF.

The sample holds a few counts of this clone. The sample contains more than one DNA sequence encoding this CDR3. V is TRBV29-1 and J is TRBJ2-1, with D perhaps matching TRBD2 (5 bases). This CDR3 contains 12 residues. Trimming stripped 4 bases from V and 2 bases from J, with 6 bases between. CDR1 SQVTM and CDR2 ANQGSEA come from the germline V gene. In nucleotides, the CDR3 is TGCAGCGTTGGAGGGACCTACAATGAGCAGTTCTTC. As protein: CSVGGTYNEQFF.

The rearrangement uses TRBV11-3 and TRBJ2-3, with D perhaps TRBD1 or TRBD2 (6 bases each). The CDR3 is 14 residues long. Germline V gene data show CDR1 as SGHNT and CDR2 as YENEEA. V was trimmed by 2 bases and J by 6 bases, leaving 12 bases between them. In DNA, the CDR3 is TGTGCCAGCAGCTTATCGGGGGCGTCGGATACGCAGTATTTT. Protein sequence: CASSLSGASDTQYF.

The sample holds a few counts of this clone. This chain links TRBV30 with TRBJ2-5; D possibly corresponds to TRBD2 (6 bases). Germline CDR1 and CDR2: GTSNPN and SVGIG (reference sequence). Trimming removed 0 bases from V and 5 bases from J, with 10 bases in between. CDR3 length: 13 residues. In nucleotides, the CDR3 is TGTGCCTGGAGTGTTAGGCTAGCGGAGACCCAGTACTTC. The encoded protein is CAWSVRLAETQYF.

This clone was picked up a small number of times. The chain is built from TRBV18 and TRBJ1-1; weak D call: TRBD1 (5 bases). CDR1 and CDR2 from the germline V gene are KGHSH and LQKENI. Between the trimmed V and J ends, which lost 6 bases and 2 bases, there was a span of 13 bases. The CDR3 runs to 14 residues. The CDR3 DNA reads TGTGCCAGCTCCGCGGGACCAACTAACACTGAAGCTTTCTTT. Translating gives CASSAGPTNTEAFF.

This clone came up a few times. This CDR3 is CASSVYGVSGNTIYF. The CDR3 bases are TGTGCCAGCAGCGTATATGGGGTCTCTGGAAACACCATATATTTT. The chain is built from TRBV9 and TRBJ1-3; D is unclear. Deletions cut 1 base from V and 0 bases from J, with 8 bases between. The CDR3 is made up of 15 amino acids. Germline-derived CDR1 and CDR2 are SGDLS and YYNGEE. The whole variable domain, remainder taken from reference TRBV9 and TRBJ1-3, is DSGVTQTPKHLITATGQRVTLRCSPRSGDLSVYWYQQSLDQGLQFLIQYYNGEERAKGNILERFSAQQFPDLHSELNLSSLELGDSALYFCASSVYGVSGNTIYFGEGSWLTVV.

This clone was counted between two and nine times. One end of the junction varies from germline; a read error may be responsible. The CDR3 loop is CAISELQGGNYEQYF. Here the CDR3 DNA reads TGTGCCATCAGTGAGTTACAGGGGGGAAACTACGAGCAGTACTTC. V is TRBV6-6 and J is TRBJ2-7; TRBD1 aligns across 8 bases. The length of the CDR3 is 15 residues. From germline, CDR1 is MNHNY and CDR2 SVGAGI (reference sequence).

This clone was counted between two and nine times. The genes are TRBV6-5 and TRBJ2-1; the D gene is possibly TRBD2 (5 bases). Germline assignment: CDR1 MNHEY and CDR2 SVGAGI. V was pared by 4 bases and J by 7 bases, with 20 bases between. The CDR3 sequence is 16 residues long. The CDR3 is CASSSIGEATRNEQFF. CDR3 nucleotides: TGTGCCAGCAGTTCCATAGGTGAAGCTACTAGGAATGAGCAGTTCTTC.

This clone has just a few counts. CDR3 DNA sequence: TGCGCCAGCAGCCAAGATTCAGCAGGTGGCTACACCTTC. This sequence encodes CASSQDSAGGYTF. This chain uses TRBV4-1 with TRBJ1-2; D uncertain. Germline CDR1 reads MGHRA; CDR2 reads YSYEKL. Trimming cost V 0 bases and J 7 bases, with 9 bases left between them. This CDR3 contains 13 residues.

This clone was recorded a few times. The genes are TRBV9 and TRBJ2-1, with a tentative D call TRBD1 (6 bases). V dropped 0 bases and J dropped 4 bases, with 11 bases sitting between them. CDR3 length equals 15 residues. Germline V lookup: CDR1 SGDLS, CDR2 YYNGEE. CDR3 region: CASSVDVTGYNEQFF. The CDR3 region has the DNA TGTGCCAGCAGCGTAGACGTCACAGGGTACAATGAGCAGTTCTTC. Complete variable domain (other parts from reference TRBV9 and TRBJ2-1): DSGVTQTPKHLITATGQRVTLRCSPRSGDLSVYWYQQSLDQGLQFLIQYYNGEERAKGNILERFSAQQFPDLHSELNLSSLELGDSALYFCASSVDVTGYNEQFFGPGTRLTVL.